What follows are 24 T cell receptor beta chains derived from one specimen sequenced in a study of identical twins. TCRdb used MiXCR to reprocess the 5' RACE reads, holding one entry per CDR3 protein. This table has roughly 770,000 distinct CDR3 sequences, around a sixth appearing once. The same data also went into a second study, on T cells expressing NK-cell markers.

The sequenced material came from PBMCs. The receptors were gathered from a woman aged 18-35 years in good health.

The chain has TRBV6-5 and TRBJ1-2, with D perhaps matching TRBD1 (6 bases). CDR3 length: 15 amino acids. V lost 0 bases to trimming and J lost 4 bases, with 12 bases between them. Germline loops: CDR1 MNHEY, CDR2 SVGAGI. The CDR3 reads CASSYSGGASYGYTF. The CDR3 DNA reads as TGTGCCAGCAGTTACTCGGGGGGCGCGAGCTATGGCTACACCTTC.

The chain recombines TRBV12-3 or TRBV12-4 with TRBJ2-7, with 7 bases lining up with TRBD1. The CDR3 runs to 18 residues. Unmatched junction bases numbered 15, after V lost 3 bases and J lost 1 base. This CDR3 is CASSFVRGPHIGSYEQYF. DNA for the CDR3: TGTGCCAGCAGTTTCGTTAGGGGGCCGCACATCGGGTCCTACGAGCAGTACTTC.

This clonotype was observed a few times. The chain employs TRBV7-2 and TRBJ2-7, with 8 positions matching TRBD2. With 3 bases clipped from V and 4 bases from J, the junction kept 8 bases outside the gene matches. Germline V CDR1 and CDR2: SGHTA, FQGNSA. This CDR3 is 15 amino acids long. The CDR3 loop reads CASSLVGREIYEQYF. The CDR3 nucleotides are TGTGCCAGCAGCTTGGTCGGGAGGGAAATTTACGAGCAGTACTTC.

This clonotype showed up just a few times. The chain combines TRBV7-7 with TRBJ2-3; TRBD2 aligns across 10 bases. J gave up 4 bases and V 1 base, and 5 bases lay outside the gene matches. This CDR3 has 16 amino acids. Germline CDR1 is SSHAT and CDR2 is FNYEAQ (reference sequence). The CDR3 DNA follows: TGTGCCAGCAGCTTAGAAGCTAGCGGGAGTCCAGATACGCAGTATTTT. Translated: CASSLEASGSPDTQYF.

This clonotype has a single count. The rearrangement joins TRBV18 to TRBJ2-7; TRBD2 is a possible D gene (6 bases). The V gene lost 3 bases and the J gene lost 3 bases, with 12 bases spanning the gap. The CDR3 is 14 residues long. Germline loops: CDR1 KGHSH, CDR2 LQKENI. This chain's CDR3 is CASSPESSGYEQYF. The CDR3 DNA follows: TGTGCCAGCTCACCGGAGAGTAGCGGCTACGAGCAGTACTTC.

V usage is TRBV7-4 and J usage is TRBJ2-7; 7 bases align to TRBD1. Germline CDR1 is SGHVT and CDR2 is SQSDAQ. The CDR3 has 14 residues. V lost 4 bases to trimming and J lost 1 base; unmatched junction nucleotides: 4. In nucleotides, the CDR3 is TGTGCCAGCAGCTATCAGACAGGGTCCTACGAGCAGTACTTC. Translated, it gives CASSYQTGSYEQYF.

This clonotype came up a few times. The J gene is TRBJ2-7, the V gene TRBV20-1; D is perhaps TRBD2 (6 bases). Trimming pared 0 bases from V and 3 bases from J, leaving 9 bases between. CDR1 is DFQATT and CDR2 is SNEGSKA in the germline V gene (reference sequence). CDR3 size: 13 residues. CDR3 residues: CSARDDGGYEQYF. The CDR3 nucleotides are TGCAGTGCTAGAGATGACGGGGGCTACGAGCAGTACTTC.

V usage is TRBV2 and J usage is TRBJ2-7; 9 nucleotides line up with TRBD2. CDR1 and CDR2 from the germline V gene are SNHLY and FYNNEI. V lost 10 bases to trimming and J lost 2 bases; unmatched junction nucleotides: 6. The CDR3 contains 13 residues. This chain's CDR3 is CATLAGETYEQYF. The CDR3 DNA follows: TGTGCCACTTTAGCGGGAGAGACCTACGAGCAGTACTTC.

This clonotype was seen at least ten times. The chain joins TRBV4-1 to TRBJ2-5; 9 bases align to TRBD2. CDR1 is MGHRA and CDR2 is YSYEKL in the germline V gene. The trim removed 3 bases at V and 5 bases at J, leaving 10 bases unmatched. The length of the CDR3 is 16 residues. DNA of the CDR3: TGCGCCAGCAGCCAGCGAGGTAGCGGGAGTACGGAGACCCAGTACTTC. It translates to CASSQRGSGSTETQYF.

The V and J genes are TRBV7-8 and TRBJ2-1; D is uncertain. Between the trimmed V and J ends, which lost 5 bases and 1 base, there was a span of 15 bases. In germline, CDR1 is SGHVS, CDR2 FQNEAQ. The CDR3 sequence is 16 residues long. The CDR3 reads CASSLGWETSYNEQFF. CDR3 sequence (DNA): TGTGCCAGCAGCCTAGGATGGGAAACGTCCTACAATGAGCAGTTCTTC.

Many counts were recorded for this clonotype. The V gene is TRBV30, the J gene TRBJ2-1, with D perhaps matching TRBD1 (7 bases). In germline, CDR1 is GTSNPN, CDR2 SVGIG (reference sequence). The CDR3 contains 12 residues. The V end lost 2 bases, the J end lost 10 bases, and 12 bases lay between the germline ends. CDR3 region: CAWSPQGREQFF. CDR3 nucleotides: TGTGCCTGGAGTCCACAGGGGAGGGAGCAGTTCTTC.

This clonotype was seen a handful of times. V usage is TRBV12-3 or TRBV12-4 and J usage is TRBJ1-1; unclear D gene. Trimming removed 7 bases at V and 11 bases at J, with 17 bases between. The CDR3 loop spans 12 amino acids. The CDR3 nucleotides read TGTGCCAGCACCTCGGGCCAAGAGGTGGCTTTCTTT. This codes for CASTSGQEVAFF.

This chain links TRBV20-1 with TRBJ1-5, with 11 positions matching TRBD1. Per germline, CDR1 DFQATT and CDR2 SNEGSKA (reference sequence). Trimming cost V 0 bases and J 2 bases; bases outside gene matches: 3. The CDR3 has 16 residues. CDR3: CSARDRDRGGNQPQHF. The CDR3 DNA sequence: TGCAGTGCTAGAGATAGGGACAGGGGGGGCAATCAGCCCCAGCATTTT.

This clonotype was counted a few times. The chain has TRBV7-2 and TRBJ1-2, with 7 bases identical to TRBD1. The CDR3 runs 15 residues. Germline V CDR1 and CDR2: SGHTA, FQGNSA. V lost 5 bases and J lost 5; bases outside the gene matches: 11. The CDR3 sequence is CASSDRQGPRYGYTF. CDR3 nucleotide sequence: TGTGCCAGCAGCGACCGACAGGGCCCAAGGTATGGCTACACCTTC.

This clonotype was detected a few times. The gene calls are TRBV12-3 or TRBV12-4 and TRBJ1-2; D might be TRBD1 (5 bases). Deletions cut 4 bases from V and 8 bases from J, with 8 bases between. This CDR3 region has 11 residues. Here the CDR3 reads CASSSRGGYTF. The CDR3 coding sequence is TGTGCCAGCAGTTCCCGGGGCGGCTACACCTTC.

This clonotype was counted a few times. The V and J genes are TRBV11-2 and TRBJ2-1; the match to TRBD2 covers 13 bases. This CDR3 is 19 amino acids long. The germline V gene encodes CDR1 SGHAT and CDR2 FQNNGV. V lost 0 bases, J lost 6 bases, and 11 bases stayed unmatched. This chain's CDR3 is CASSLEAGLAGVSRNEQFF. The DNA for the CDR3 is TGTGCCAGCAGCTTAGAAGCCGGACTAGCGGGAGTATCTCGCAATGAGCAGTTCTTC.

The table lists this clonotype with a few counts. The chain recombines TRBV12-3 or TRBV12-4 with TRBJ1-2; D unresolved. The CDR3 spans 13 residues. V was pared by 5 bases and J by 4 bases, with 11 bases between. The CDR3 nucleotides read TGTGCCAGCAGTCGTAGACGGAGCTATGGCTACACCTTC. Encoded protein: CASSRRRSYGYTF.

The rearrangement links TRBV20-1 to TRBJ2-1; D might be TRBD1 (7 bases). Trimming took off 5 bases at V and 2 bases at J, with 28 bases between the two ends. The CDR3 covers 19 residues. Germline V gene sequence: CDR1 DFQATT, CDR2 SNEGSKA (reference sequence). Here the CDR3 DNA reads TGCAGTGCTCCGCGGGACAGAAACAGGGCCAAATCCCCCTACAATGAGCAGTTCTTC. As protein: CSAPRDRNRAKSPYNEQFF.

This clonotype was counted only a few times. V is TRBV29-1 and J is TRBJ2-1, with D perhaps given as TRBD1 or TRBD2 (5 bases each). Germline lookup yields CDR1 SQVTM and CDR2 ANQGSEA. The CDR3 has 14 residues. V was shortened by 8 bases and J by 4 bases, with 18 bases between the two germline ends. The CDR3 DNA reads as TGCAGCCTCGGTGGGGGTGGGGTATACAATGAGCAGTTCTTC. Translation gives CSLGGGGVYNEQFF.

This clonotype appeared a few times. This chain connects TRBV29-1 to TRBJ2-7, with D perhaps TRBD1 (5 bases). V lost 5 bases and J lost 3, with 14 bases in between. This CDR3 has 13 residues. Germline CDR1 and CDR2: SQVTM and ANQGSEA. CDR3 bases: TGCAGCGTTAGTGAGACAGAGATCTACGAGCAGTACTTC. This gives the protein CSVSETEIYEQYF.

The chain uses TRBV5-1 and TRBJ2-2; perhaps TRBD2 as D (5 bases). Germline CDR1 and CDR2: SGHRS and YFSETQ. The CDR3 is 15 amino acids. Trimming cost V 0 bases and J 4 bases, with 10 bases left between them. The CDR3 region is CASSLVGVRTGELFF. The DNA for the CDR3 is TGCGCCAGCAGCTTGGTCGGGGTTCGCACCGGGGAGCTGTTTTTT.

The chain carries TRBV29-1 and TRBJ2-1; 7 positions agree with TRBD2. Trimming cost V 2 bases and J 7 bases; bases outside gene matches: 11. The length of the CDR3 is 15 residues. Per germline, CDR1 SQVTM and CDR2 ANQGSEA. The CDR3 spells CSVELLGRGWNEQFF. For the CDR3, the DNA is TGCAGCGTTGAATTGCTTGGGAGGGGCTGGAATGAGCAGTTCTTC.

The chain has TRBV2 and TRBJ2-3, with 9 positions matching TRBD1. V shed 2 bases, J shed 4 bases, and the junction held 7 bases outside the gene matches. This CDR3 region has 16 residues. Germline V CDR1 and CDR2: SNHLY, FYNNEI. The CDR3 loop is CASSELGTGRPDTQYF. The DNA of the CDR3 is TGTGCCAGCAGTGAATTGGGGACAGGGAGGCCAGATACGCAGTATTTT.

The chain uses TRBV30 and TRBJ2-3; D gene unclear. This CDR3 is built from 11 residues. The germline gives CDR1 GTSNPN, CDR2 SVGIG (reference sequence). V gave up 3 bases and J gave up 14 bases, with 15 bases separating them. CDR3 bases: TGTGCCTGGAGAAGGGCCACCGAGCCGTATTTT. Its protein product is CAWRRATEPYF.